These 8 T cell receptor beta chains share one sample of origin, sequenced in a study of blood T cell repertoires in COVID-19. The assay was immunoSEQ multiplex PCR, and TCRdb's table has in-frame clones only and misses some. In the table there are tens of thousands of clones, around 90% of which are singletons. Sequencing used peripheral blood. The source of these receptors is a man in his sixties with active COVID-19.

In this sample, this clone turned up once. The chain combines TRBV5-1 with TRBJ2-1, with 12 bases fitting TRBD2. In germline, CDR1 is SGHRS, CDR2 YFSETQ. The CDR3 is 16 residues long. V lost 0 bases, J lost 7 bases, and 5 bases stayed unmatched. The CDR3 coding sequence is TGCGCCAGCAGCTTGGGTCTAGCGGGGGGGATAAATGAGCAGTTCTTC. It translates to CASSLGLAGGINEQFF. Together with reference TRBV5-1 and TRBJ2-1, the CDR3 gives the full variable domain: KAGVTQTPRYLIKTRGQQVTLSCSPISGHRSVSWYQQTPGQGLQFLFEYFSETQRNKGNFPGRFSGRQFSNSRSEMNVSTLELGDSALYLCASSLGLAGGINEQFFGPGTRLTVL.

The CDR3 loop reads CASSRRTDQETQYF. The CDR3 region has the DNA TGCGCCAGCAGCCGAAGGACAGATCAAGAGACCCAGTACTTC. This rearrangement joins TRBV5-1 to TRBJ2-5, with D possibly being TRBD1 (6 bases). The CDR3 has 14 residues. V was clipped by 4 bases and J by 2 bases, with 12 bases between them. CDR1 and CDR2 from the germline V gene are SGHRS and YFSETQ. The variable domain in full, with the rest retrieved from reference TRBV5-1 and TRBJ2-5, is KAGVTQTPRYLIKTRGQQVTLSCSPISGHRSVSWYQQTPGQGLQFLFEYFSETQRNKGNFPGRFSGRQFSNSRSEMNVSTLELGDSALYLCASSRRTDQETQYFGPGTRLLVL.

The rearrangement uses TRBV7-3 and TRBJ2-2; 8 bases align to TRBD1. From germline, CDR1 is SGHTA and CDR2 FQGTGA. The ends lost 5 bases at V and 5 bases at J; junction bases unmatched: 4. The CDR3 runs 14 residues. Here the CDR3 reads CASSLRGRTGELFF. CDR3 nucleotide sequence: TGTGCCAGCAGCCTCAGGGGGCGGACCGGGGAGCTGTTTTTT.

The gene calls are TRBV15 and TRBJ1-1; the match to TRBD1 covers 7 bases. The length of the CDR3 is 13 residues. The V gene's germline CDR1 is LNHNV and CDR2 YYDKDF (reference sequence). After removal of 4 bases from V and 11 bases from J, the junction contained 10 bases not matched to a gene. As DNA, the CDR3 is TGTGCCACCAGCACCGTCGGAGGGGGCATGGCTTTCTTT. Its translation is CATSTVGGGMAFF.

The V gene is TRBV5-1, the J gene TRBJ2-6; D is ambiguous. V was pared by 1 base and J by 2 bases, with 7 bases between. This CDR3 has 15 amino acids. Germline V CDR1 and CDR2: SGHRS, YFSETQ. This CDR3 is CASSLTAPGANVLTF. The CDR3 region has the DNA TGCGCCAGCAGCTTGACAGCCCCTGGGGCCAACGTCCTGACTTTC.

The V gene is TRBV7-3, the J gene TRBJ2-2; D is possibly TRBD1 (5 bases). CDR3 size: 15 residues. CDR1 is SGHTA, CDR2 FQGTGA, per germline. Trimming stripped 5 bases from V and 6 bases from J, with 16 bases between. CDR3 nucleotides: TGTGCCAGCAGCCGACGGGCTGGGGCCTCCGGGGAGCTGTTTTTT. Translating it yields CASSRRAGASGELFF.

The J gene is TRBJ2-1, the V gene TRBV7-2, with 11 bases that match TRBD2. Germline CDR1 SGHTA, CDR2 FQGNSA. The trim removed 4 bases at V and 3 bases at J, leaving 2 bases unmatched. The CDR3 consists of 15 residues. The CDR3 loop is CASSSTSGVYNEQFF. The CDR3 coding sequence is TGTGCCAGCAGCTCGACTAGCGGGGTCTACAATGAGCAGTTCTTC.

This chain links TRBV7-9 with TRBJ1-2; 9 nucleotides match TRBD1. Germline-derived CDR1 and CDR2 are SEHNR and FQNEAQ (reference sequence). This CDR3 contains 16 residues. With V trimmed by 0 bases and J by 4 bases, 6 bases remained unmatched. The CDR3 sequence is CASSLATGGAPYGYTF. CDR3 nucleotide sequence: TGTGCCAGCAGCTTAGCCACAGGGGGCGCGCCCTATGGCTACACCTTC.